The 2 T cell receptor beta chains below were found in one sample sequenced in a study of response to subunit inactivated influenza vaccine. TCRdb reprocessed the RT-PCR reads with MiXCR, giving one entry per CDR3 protein. There are around 200,000 distinct CDR3 sequences in the sample; approximately 15% occur only once, and under 30% lies in the top ten. Sequences were derived from CD8+ T cells sorted from PBMCs, sampled 5 days after vaccination. All receptors come from a man between 50 and 59 years old who received an inactivated influenza vaccine.

This clonotype was picked up a small number of times. This chain links TRBV25-1 with TRBJ1-2, with D unclear. The V and J ends lost 2 bases and 6 bases respectively, with 10 bases between them. The CDR3 loop spans 13 amino acids. Looked up from germline, CDR1 is MGHDK and CDR2 is SYGVNS. The CDR3 sequence: CASSEGRENGYTF. CDR3 nucleotides: TGTGCCAGCAGTGAAGGTCGCGAAAATGGCTACACCTTC.

This clonotype was seen a few times. The chain combines TRBV29-1 with TRBJ2-3; tentative D call: TRBD2 (5 bases). Trimming took off 2 bases at V and 6 bases at J, with 12 bases between the two ends. This CDR3 has 13 amino acids. Germline CDR1 reads SQVTM; CDR2 reads ANQGSEA. CDR3 region: CSVESGREDTQYF. The CDR3 bases are TGCAGCGTTGAAAGCGGCAGAGAGGATACGCAGTATTTT.